The present TCR beta chain was sequenced within a study of vaccination effects on CD4 cells after COVID-19. CDR3 length: 16 amino acids. V gave up 4 bases and J gave up 4 bases, with 18 bases separating them. From germline, CDR1 is SGHVS and CDR2 FNYEAQ. Here immunoSEQ multiplex PCR was the method, and the copy in TCRdb shows in-frame clones only, minus some. Of about 47,000 clones in the sample, 70% were seen once. About this clone itself: Its specificity is unknown.

Investigators separated out CD4+ T cells once around 9 days of culture had passed. Participants received two doses of either the BNT162b2 or mRNA-1273 vaccine. The clonotype was recovered from a human donor who received a COVID-19 vaccine. The rearrangement links TRBV7-6 to TRBJ2-3, with a weak D call TRBD2 (7 bases). The sequencing used CD4+ T cells from PBMCs cultured without peptide, collected after COVID-19 vaccination. The CDR3 sequence: CASSSLYGGRADTQYF. CDR3 nucleotides: TGTGCCAGCAGCTCACTTTACGGGGGGCGGGCAGATACGCAGTATTTT.